The rows below give T cell receptor beta chains drawn from one sample of a study of cytomegalovirus exposure and HLA in healthy donors. Sequencing was performed with immunoSEQ multiplex PCR; in TCRdb, only in-frame clones are kept and a portion is missing. The sample lists 95,000 to 150,000 clones, over 60% seen once, with about 1.5% in the top ten. Specimen: PBMCs. These receptors originate from a young man in good health and CMV-seronegative. Each CDR3 is given with its conserved first and last residue. D genes are given only for firm matches. Clone size is shown for a subset of rows, as once, few, many or a class of expanded clone.

v_call	j_call	clone_size	d_call	cdr3_nt	cdr3_aa
TRBV11-2	TRBJ2-7	few	TRBD1	TGTGCCAGCAGCCGAGGACAGGGGCGCTCCTACGAGCAGTACTTC	CASSRGQGRSYEQYF
TRBV6-1	TRBJ2-7	once	NA	TGTGCCAGCAGTGAAGCGTCGGGGACTCCCTACGAGCAGTACTTC	CASSEASGTPYEQYF
TRBV6-6	TRBJ2-1	few	NA	TGTGCCAGCAGAAATGGGGCAGGAAACAATGAGCAGTTCTTC	CASRNGAGNNEQFF
TRBV28	TRBJ1-3	NA	NA	TGTGCCAGCACCTCAGCCGGCGGTGGAAACACCATATATTTT	CASTSAGGGNTIYF
TRBV9	TRBJ2-5	once	TRBD2	TGTGCCAGCAGCTACGGGGGGGGCCGAGGGACGGCCCAGTACTTC	CASSYGGGRGTAQYF
TRBV9	TRBJ2-7	NA	NA	TGTGCCAGCAGCGTAGCCCCTAGACAGAGCGAGCAGTACTTC	CASSVAPRQSEQYF
TRBV28	TRBJ1-2	NA	NA	TGTGCCAGCAGCCCAACCTGGACATCCCAAGGCGGCTACACCTTC	CASSPTWTSQGGYTF
TRBV5-4	TRBJ1-4	NA	TRBD1	TGTGCCAGTAGCTTGGGGACAGGGTTTGAAAAACTGTTTTTT	CASSLGTGFEKLFF
TRBV30	TRBJ2-1	NA	NA	TGTGCCTGGAGTGTCAGTTGGAATGAGCAGTTCTTC	CAWSVSWNEQFF
TRBV2	TRBJ1-2	few	NA	TGTGCCAGCAGTGAGGGGGACTTCTATGGCTACACCTTC	CASSEGDFYGYTF
TRBV7-8	TRBJ2-1	NA	NA	TGTGCCAGCAGTCGAATCAGCAATGAGCAGTTCTTC	CASSRISNEQFF
TRBV12-5	TRBJ1-2	NA	NA	TGTGCTAGTGGTTCGGCGGTTTGGAACTATGGCTACACCTTC	CASGSAVWNYGYTF
TRBV28	TRBJ2-7	NA	NA	TGTGCCAGCAGTTTACAGGGGCGAACCTACGAGCAGTACTTC	CASSLQGRTYEQYF
TRBV25-1	TRBJ1-6	NA	NA	TGTGCCAGCAGTGTCGGGAAAAATTCACCCCTCCACTTT	CASSVGKNSPLHF
TRBV5-1	TRBJ2-2	NA	TRBD2	TGCGCCAGCAGCTTGGATCCGGGAGGCCCCTTGGAGCTGTTTTTT	CASSLDPGGPLELFF
TRBV7-7	TRBJ2-2	NA	NA	TGTGCCAGCAGTTATAGAAACACCGGGGAGCTGTTTTTT	CASSYRNTGELFF
TRBV30	TRBJ2-2	NA	TRBD1	TGTGCCTGGAGTGAGGGGGCGAGGACCGGGGAGCTGTTTTTT	CAWSEGARTGELFF
TRBV4-1	TRBJ2-7	once	NA	TGCGCCAGCAGCCAAGTAGCGTTAGTCTCCTACGAGCAGTACTTC	CASSQVALVSYEQYF
TRBV5-1	TRBJ2-7	once	NA	TGCGCCAGCAGCTTGGGGCCGTCGATCGCTTACGAGCAGTACTTC	CASSLGPSIAYEQYF
TRBV28	TRBJ1-3	NA	TRBD1	TGTGCCAGCAGTTTAGCAGGGGGCTTTGGAAACACCATATATTTT	CASSLAGGFGNTIYF
TRBV5-1	TRBJ2-1	once	TRBD2	TGCGCCAGCAGCTTGGAGGGGGGACTAGCGGGAGGGGAATTCTTC	CASSLEGGLAGGEFF
TRBV6-5	TRBJ1-1	NA	NA	TGTGCCAGCAGTCAAACCAGGGGCAAAGCTTTCTTT	CASSQTRGKAFF
TRBV6-1	TRBJ1-2	NA	TRBD1	TGTGCCAGCAAGACCCCAGGGGGAAAATTGGGCTACACCTTC	CASKTPGGKLGYTF
TRBV6-1	TRBJ1-4	NA	TRBD1	TGTGCCAGCAGTGTGTCAACAGGGGGCTTTCCGAGGAAACTGTTTTTT	CASSVSTGGFPRKLFF
TRBV5-4	TRBJ1-6	NA	NA	TGTGCCAGCAGCTTGGACCGGCCTGGGCTTTCACCCCTCCACTTT	CASSLDRPGLSPLHF
TRBV7-9	TRBJ2-7	NA	TRBD2	TGTGCCAGCAGCTCAACTACTAGCGCAGCCCCCTACGAGCAGTACTTC	CASSSTTSAAPYEQYF
TRBV20-1	TRBJ1-1	NA	NA	TGCAGTACCTCCAGTGGGAGGGAAGCTTTCTTT	CSTSSGREAFF
TRBV10-3	TRBJ2-1	NA	NA	TGTGCCATCGGACAGCCTAATGAGCAGTTCTTC	CAIGQPNEQFF
TRBV6-1	TRBJ2-2	NA	TRBD1	TGTGCCAGCAGTGAACGGGGACAGGCGAACACCGGGGAGCTGTTTTTT	CASSERGQANTGELFF
TRBV27	TRBJ2-5	once	TRBD2	TGTGCCAGCAGTTTCAGCGGGAATGTGGCAGAGACCCAGTACTTC	CASSFSGNVAETQYF
TRBV21-1	TRBJ2-6	once	NA	TGTGCCAGCAGCAAAAGGAGGCCTCCTTCTGGGGCCAACGTCCTGACTTTC	CASSKRRPPSGANVLTF
TRBV5-1	TRBJ1-1	NA	TRBD1	TGCGCCAGCACATCCGGGACAGGGATAATCGGCACTGAAGCTTTCTTT	CASTSGTGIIGTEAFF
TRBV5-4	TRBJ2-7	NA	TRBD2	TGTGCCAGCAGCTTTACTAGCGGGAGTTGGTACGAGCAGTACTTC	CASSFTSGSWYEQYF
TRBV10-3	TRBJ2-7	once	TRBD2	TGTGCCAGCAGCGGTCGACTAGCGGTATACGAGCAGTACTTC	CASSGRLAVYEQYF
TRBV9	TRBJ2-7	NA	TRBD1	TGTGCCAGCAGTGGGGGGACAGGGCCCTCCTACGAGCAGTACTTC	CASSGGTGPSYEQYF
TRBV7-9	TRBJ1-2	NA	TRBD1	TGTGCCAGCAGCCTACTGCCGACAGGGGAATATGGCTACACCTTC	CASSLLPTGEYGYTF
TRBV4-2	TRBJ2-3	NA	TRBD2	TGTGCCAGCAGCCCCGACCCGGGACTAGCTTTAACAGATACGCAGTATTTT	CASSPDPGLALTDTQYF
TRBV27	TRBJ1-2	NA	TRBD1	TGTGCCAGCCGCATGCTGACGAATCCGGGACAGATAAGCTATGGCTACACCTTC	CASRMLTNPGQISYGYTF
TRBV18	TRBJ1-1	NA	TRBD1	TGTGCCAGCTCACGAGGGACAGTGGAGTCTGAAGCTTTCTTT	CASSRGTVESEAFF
TRBV9	TRBJ2-6	NA	NA	TGTGCCAGCAGAGGGGACAAAAGGGCCAACGTCCTGACTTTC	CASRGDKRANVLTF
TRBV27	TRBJ1-1	NA	NA	TGTGCCAGCACTTCTCACTTGAACACTGAAGCTTTCTTT	CASTSHLNTEAFF
TRBV29-1	TRBJ2-1	few	NA	TGCAGCGTTGAACTAGGGCCACTAGCCTCCCCCGTACATGGTGAGCAGTTCTTC	CSVELGPLASPVHGEQFF
TRBV18	TRBJ2-7	few	NA	TGTGCCAGCTCACCCGGACTGACCCTCTACGAGCAGTACTTC	CASSPGLTLYEQYF
TRBV5-1	TRBJ1-2	few	TRBD1	TGCGCCAGCAGCTTGCCCGCGGCGACAGGGGAGAACACCTTC	CASSLPAATGENTF